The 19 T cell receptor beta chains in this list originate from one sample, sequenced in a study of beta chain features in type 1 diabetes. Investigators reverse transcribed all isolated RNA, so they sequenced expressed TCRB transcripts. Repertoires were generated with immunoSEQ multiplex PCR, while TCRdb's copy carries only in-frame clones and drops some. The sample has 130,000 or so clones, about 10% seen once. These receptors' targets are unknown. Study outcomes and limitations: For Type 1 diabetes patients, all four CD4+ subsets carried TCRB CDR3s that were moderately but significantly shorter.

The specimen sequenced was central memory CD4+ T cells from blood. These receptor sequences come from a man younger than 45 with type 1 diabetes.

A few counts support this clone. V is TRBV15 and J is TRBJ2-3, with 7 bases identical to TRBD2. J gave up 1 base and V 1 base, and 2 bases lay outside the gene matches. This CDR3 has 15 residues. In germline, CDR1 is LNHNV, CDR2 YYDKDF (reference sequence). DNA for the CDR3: TGTGCCACCAGCAGAGTTACTAGCGGCACAGATACGCAGTATTTT. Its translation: CATSRVTSGTDTQYF.

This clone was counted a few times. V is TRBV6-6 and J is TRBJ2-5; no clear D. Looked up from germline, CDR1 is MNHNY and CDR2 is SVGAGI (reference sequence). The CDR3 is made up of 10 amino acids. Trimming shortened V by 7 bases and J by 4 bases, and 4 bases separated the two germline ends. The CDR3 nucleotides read TGTGCCAGCACGGGAGAGACCCAGTACTTC. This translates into CASTGETQYF.

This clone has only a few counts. The CDR3 spells CASRTEVNTEAFF. For the CDR3, the DNA is TGTGCCAGCAGGACAGAGGTGAACACTGAAGCTTTCTTT. The V call is TRBV2, the J call TRBJ1-1; TRBD1 is a possible D gene (5 bases). The CDR3 totals 13 residues. The germline V and J ends were trimmed by 6 bases and 0 bases, with 8 bases remaining between them. From germline, CDR1 is SNHLY and CDR2 FYNNEI.

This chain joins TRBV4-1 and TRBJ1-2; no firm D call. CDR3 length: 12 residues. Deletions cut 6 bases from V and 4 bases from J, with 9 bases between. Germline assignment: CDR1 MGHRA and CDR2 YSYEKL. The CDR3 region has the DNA TGCGCCAGCAGTGGGAGTAGCTATGGCTACACCTTC. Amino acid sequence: CASSGSSYGYTF.

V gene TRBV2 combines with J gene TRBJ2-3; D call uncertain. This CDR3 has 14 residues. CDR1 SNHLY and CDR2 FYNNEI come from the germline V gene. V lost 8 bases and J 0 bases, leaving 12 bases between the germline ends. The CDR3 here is CASSYARSTDTQYF. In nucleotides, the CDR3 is TGTGCCAGCTCCTACGCCCGGAGCACAGATACGCAGTATTTT.

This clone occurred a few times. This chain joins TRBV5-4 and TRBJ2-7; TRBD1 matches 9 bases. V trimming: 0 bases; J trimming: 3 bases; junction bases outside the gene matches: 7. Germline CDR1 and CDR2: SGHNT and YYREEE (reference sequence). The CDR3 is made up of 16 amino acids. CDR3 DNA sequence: TGTGCCAGCAGCTTGGGCTCGGGACAGGGTTTCTACGAGCAGTACTTC. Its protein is CASSLGSGQGFYEQYF.

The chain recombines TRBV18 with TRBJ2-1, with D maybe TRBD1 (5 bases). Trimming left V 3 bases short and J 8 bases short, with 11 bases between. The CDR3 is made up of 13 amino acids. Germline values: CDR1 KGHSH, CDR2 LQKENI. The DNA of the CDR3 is TGTGCCAGCTCACCCGCAGGGTCCGATGAGCAGTTCTTC. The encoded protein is CASSPAGSDEQFF.

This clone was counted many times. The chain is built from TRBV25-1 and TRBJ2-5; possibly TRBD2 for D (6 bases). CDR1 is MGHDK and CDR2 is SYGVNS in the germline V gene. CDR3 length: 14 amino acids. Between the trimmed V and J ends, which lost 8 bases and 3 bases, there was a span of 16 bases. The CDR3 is CASSTLGGEETQYF. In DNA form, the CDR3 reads TGTGCCAGCTCGACACTAGGAGGGGAAGAGACCCAGTACTTC.

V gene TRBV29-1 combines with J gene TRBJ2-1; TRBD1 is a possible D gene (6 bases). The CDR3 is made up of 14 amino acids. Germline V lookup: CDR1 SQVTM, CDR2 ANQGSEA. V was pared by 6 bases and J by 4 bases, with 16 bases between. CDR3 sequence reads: CSVEPRGDYNEQFF. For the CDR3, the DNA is TGCAGCGTGGAGCCCAGGGGCGATTACAATGAGCAGTTCTTC.

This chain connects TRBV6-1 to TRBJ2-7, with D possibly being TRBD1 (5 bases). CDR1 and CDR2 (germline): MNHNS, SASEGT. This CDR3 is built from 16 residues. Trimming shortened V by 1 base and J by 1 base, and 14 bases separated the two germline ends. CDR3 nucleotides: TGTGCCAGCAGTGAAGGAAGGGGAACAGAATCCTACGAGCAGTACTTC. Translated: CASSEGRGTESYEQYF.

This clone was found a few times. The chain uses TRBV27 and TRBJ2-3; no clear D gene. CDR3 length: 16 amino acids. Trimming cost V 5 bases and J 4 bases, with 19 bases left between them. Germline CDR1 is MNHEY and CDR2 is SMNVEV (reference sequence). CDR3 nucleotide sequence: TGTGCCAGCAGTCCCCATCGTCAGACAATCGCAGATACGCAGTATTTT. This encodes CASSPHRQTIADTQYF.

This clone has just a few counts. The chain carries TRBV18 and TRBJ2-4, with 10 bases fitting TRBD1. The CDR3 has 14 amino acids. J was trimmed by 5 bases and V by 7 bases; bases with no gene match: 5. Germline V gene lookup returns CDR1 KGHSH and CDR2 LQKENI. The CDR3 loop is CASYPGTGENIQYF. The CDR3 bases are TGTGCCAGCTACCCCGGGACAGGGGAAAACATTCAGTACTTC.

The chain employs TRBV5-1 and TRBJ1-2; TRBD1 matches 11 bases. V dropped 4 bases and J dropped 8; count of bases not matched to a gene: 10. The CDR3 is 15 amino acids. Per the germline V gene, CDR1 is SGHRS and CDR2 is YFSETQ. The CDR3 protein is CASSPDGQGAVGYTF. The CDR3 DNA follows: TGCGCCAGCAGCCCAGACGGACAGGGGGCAGTAGGCTACACCTTC.

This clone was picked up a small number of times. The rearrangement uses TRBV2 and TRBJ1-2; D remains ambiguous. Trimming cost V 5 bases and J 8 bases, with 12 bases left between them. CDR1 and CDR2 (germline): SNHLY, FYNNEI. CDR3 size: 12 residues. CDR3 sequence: CASSTAKEGYTF. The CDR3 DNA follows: TGTGCCAGCAGTACAGCTAAAGAGGGCTACACCTTC.

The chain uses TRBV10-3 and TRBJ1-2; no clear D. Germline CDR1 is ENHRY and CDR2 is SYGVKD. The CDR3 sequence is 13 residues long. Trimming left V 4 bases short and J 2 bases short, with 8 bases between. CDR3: CAISVEENYGYTF. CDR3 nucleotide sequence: TGTGCCATCAGTGTTGAGGAAAACTATGGCTACACCTTC.

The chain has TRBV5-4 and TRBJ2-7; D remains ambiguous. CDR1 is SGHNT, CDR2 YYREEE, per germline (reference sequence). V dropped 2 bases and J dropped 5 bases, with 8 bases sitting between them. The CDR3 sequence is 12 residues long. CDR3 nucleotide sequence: TGTGCCAGCAGCTTCTACAGAAACGAGCAGTACTTC. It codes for CASSFYRNEQYF.

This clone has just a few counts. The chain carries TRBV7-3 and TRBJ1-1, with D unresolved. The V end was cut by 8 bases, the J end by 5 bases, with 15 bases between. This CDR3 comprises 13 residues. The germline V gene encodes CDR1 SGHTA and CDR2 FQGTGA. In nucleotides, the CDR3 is TGTGCCAGCTCGACTCGGAGGGAAACTGAAGCTTTCTTT. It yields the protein CASSTRRETEAFF.

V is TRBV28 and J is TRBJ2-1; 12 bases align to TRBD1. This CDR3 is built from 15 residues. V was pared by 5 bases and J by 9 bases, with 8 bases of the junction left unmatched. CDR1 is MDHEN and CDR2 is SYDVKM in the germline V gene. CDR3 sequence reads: CASSLPGQGAGEQFF. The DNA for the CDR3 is TGTGCCAGCAGTCTACCGGGACAGGGGGCGGGTGAGCAGTTCTTC.

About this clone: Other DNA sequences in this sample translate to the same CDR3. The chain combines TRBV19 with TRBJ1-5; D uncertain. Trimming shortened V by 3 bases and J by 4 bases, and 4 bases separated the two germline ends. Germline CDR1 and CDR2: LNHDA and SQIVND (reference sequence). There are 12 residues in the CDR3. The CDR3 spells CASSIRNQPQHF. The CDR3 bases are TGTGCCAGTAGTATCAGAAATCAGCCCCAGCATTTT.